These T cell receptor beta chains were read from a single sample in a study of vaccination and CD4 T cells after COVID-19. TCRdb fed the PCR reads into MiXCR, producing one record per CDR3 protein. Among some 22,000 distinct CDR3 sequences listed, 30% to 35% were seen once. No antigen has been assigned to these receptors. This material consisted of CD4+ T cells from blood, cultured in vitro, taken about 7 months after SARS-CoV-2 vaccination. Source of these receptors: a human donor who had recovered from COVID-19. Each CDR3 is given with its conserved first and last residue. A D gene is named only where the DNA matches it firmly. Rows give clone size only sometimes, using once, few, many, or a class for an expanded clone.

V	size	D	J	DNA	CDR3
TRBV6-1	once	TRBD2	TRBJ2-7	TGTGCCAGCACTACTAGCGGGAGGACCTACGGGCAGTACTTC	CASTTSGRTYGQYF
TRBV27	.	TRBD1	TRBJ1-2	TGTGCCAGCAGTTTACAGGGGGCCGGGGGCTACACCTTC	CASSLQGAGGYTF
TRBV20-1	few	TRBD1	TRBJ1-1	TGCAGTGCTAGTGTGGACAGGGAAAGCACTGAAGCTTTCTTT	CSASVDRESTEAFF
TRBV20-1	.	.	TRBJ1-1	TGCAGTGCTAGTGTTATGCAGACAGGTCCTATTTTCACTGAAGCTTTCTTT	CSASVMQTGPIFTEAFF
TRBV11-3	.	TRBD1	TRBJ2-5	TGTGCCAGCAGCTCCCCGGGGACAGGAGGCCAAGAGACCCAGTACTTC	CASSSPGTGGQETQYF
TRBV27	few	TRBD1	TRBJ1-1	TGTGCCAGCTCAAGAGGGGACAGCTTTACTGAAGCTTTCTTT	CASSRGDSFTEAFF
TRBV6-1	.	.	TRBJ1-5	TGTGCCAGCAGTGAAGCTCCAGAGATTATTCAGCCCCAGCATTTT	CASSEAPEIIQPQHF
TRBV7-2	few	TRBD1	TRBJ1-1	TGTGCCAGCAGCCAGGACAGGGACACTGAAGCTTTCTTT	CASSQDRDTEAFF
TRBV10-3	once	.	TRBJ2-1	TGTGCCATCAGTGAGTCCGGACGGGGAGACAATGAGCAGTTCTTC	CAISESGRGDNEQFF
TRBV7-9	.	.	TRBJ1-2	TGTGACAGCAGCTCCGGGATGGGGAGCCATGGCTACACCTTC	CDSSSGMGSHGYTF
TRBV15	.	TRBD2	TRBJ2-7	TGTGCCAGCAGCCAGAGGACTAGCGGTTACGCCTACGAGCAGTACTTC	CASSQRTSGYAYEQYF
TRBV7-9	few	.	TRBJ2-1	TGTGCCAGCAGCTCATCGGGAGTAGTGGGCAATGAGCAGTTCTTC	CASSSSGVVGNEQFF
TRBV7-2	.	TRBD1	TRBJ2-7	TGTGCCAGCACCCCCTCAGGGGGCGGTTCCGAGCAGTACTTC	CASTPSGGGSEQYF
TRBV7-2	.	.	TRBJ2-1	TGTGCCAGCAGCCGGGACTTTAGCTCCTACAATGAGCAGTTCTTC	CASSRDFSSYNEQFF
TRBV7-2	.	TRBD2	TRBJ2-1	TGTGCCAGCAGCCCGGGACTAGCGGGAGGCCAGGGGCACAATGAGCAGTTCTTC	CASSPGLAGGQGHNEQFF
TRBV28	few	.	TRBJ2-7	TGTGCCAGCTGGGGCACAGTCCGGCCCTACGAGCAGTACTTC	CASWGTVRPYEQYF
TRBV15	.	.	TRBJ2-1	TGTGCCACCAGCAGAGATCGGGCAAACAATGAGCAGTTCTTC	CATSRDRANNEQFF
TRBV29-1	.	.	TRBJ2-1	TGCAGCGGAGGCTCCTACAATGAGCAGTTCTTC	CSGGSYNEQFF
TRBV21-1	few	.	TRBJ1-5	TGTGCCAGCAGCACGGGCAGTGAGGATACCAATCAGCCCCAGCATTTT	CASSTGSEDTNQPQHF
TRBV10-3	.	.	TRBJ1-2	TGTGCCATCAGTGCTCGGCCCGGGGTGGACTACACCTTC	CAISARPGVDYTF
TRBV20-1	few	TRBD1	TRBJ1-2	TGCAGTGCTAGAGACCGGGACAGCGCCCTTTACTATGGCTACACCTTC	CSARDRDSALYYGYTF
TRBV5-8	.	.	TRBJ2-1	TGTGCCAGCAGTGCCCGTGACGCCCCGAGCAATGAGCAGTTCTTC	CASSARDAPSNEQFF
TRBV12-3/TRBV12-4	.	.	TRBJ2-5	TGTGCCAGCAGTTTACTAGGGGGAGAAATGGAGACCCAGTACTTC	CASSLLGGEMETQYF
TRBV20-1	few	.	TRBJ2-7	TGCAGTGCATTAAGGGGGCAGGGGGGCACCTACGAGCAGTACTTC	CSALRGQGGTYEQYF
TRBV27	.	.	TRBJ2-3	TGTGCCAGCAAGGGGGTGAACACAGATACGCAGTATTTT	CASKGVNTDTQYF
TRBV10-3	.	.	TRBJ2-7	TGTGCCATCAGTGAGTCGAGCTGTAGGCTTCCCCGCGGCGAGCAGTACTTC	CAISESSCRLPRGEQYF
TRBV7-7	few	TRBD1	TRBJ2-3	TGTGCTAGCAGCTTAATGACAGGGGTAGATACGCAGTATTTT	CASSLMTGVDTQYF
TRBV20-1	.	.	TRBJ2-3	TGCAGTGCCCCAATGTTTGGCACAGATACGCAGTATTTT	CSAPMFGTDTQYF
TRBV7-9	few	.	TRBJ1-6	TGTGCCAGCAGCGCGGGGATAGAGGATTCACCCCTCCACTTT	CASSAGIEDSPLHF
TRBV20-1	few	.	TRBJ2-5	TGCAGTGCTAGAGATCAGTTCCAGACGGAGACCCAGTACTTC	CSARDQFQTETQYF
TRBV20-1	.	.	TRBJ1-2	TGCAGTGCTAGTAACAATCGGGACTATGGCTACACCTTC	CSASNNRDYGYTF
TRBV12-3/TRBV12-4	.	.	TRBJ1-5	TGTGCCAGCCGGACCACAGCCTTCAATCAGCCCCAGCATTTT	CASRTTAFNQPQHF
TRBV27	.	.	TRBJ1-5	TGTGCCAGCAGTACCGGACGGCAGCGGCCCCAGCATTTT	CASSTGRQRPQHF
TRBV20-1	.	.	TRBJ1-1	TGCAGTGCCAGTCACAGCCAAACCGGACCAGAAACTGAAGCTTTCTTT	CSASHSQTGPETEAFF
TRBV20-1	.	.	TRBJ2-7	TGCAGTGCGGGGGACTCCCTCTACGAGCAGTACTTC	CSAGDSLYEQYF
TRBV6-1	.	.	TRBJ2-1	TGTGCCAGCAGTGATTGGCATGCCACCCTCTACAATGAGCAGTTCTTC	CASSDWHATLYNEQFF
TRBV15	.	TRBD2	TRBJ2-7	TGTGCCACCAGCAGAGATAGGTCGGTGATGAGCGGGAGCTACGAGCAGTACTTC	CATSRDRSVMSGSYEQYF
TRBV10-3	few	TRBD1	TRBJ1-1	TGTGCCACCGCCTGGGACAGCTCTTACACTGAAGCTTTCTTT	CATAWDSSYTEAFF
TRBV20-1	medium-sized	TRBD1	TRBJ1-5	TGCAGTGCTAGTCCGACAGGGGGCGGGCAGCCCCAGCATTTT	CSASPTGGGQPQHF